The TCR beta chain under discussion was sequenced for a study of vaccination effects on CD4 cells after COVID-19 (dated by TCRdb to between 2020 and 2023). As for the study more broadly: Each participant received two doses of an mRNA SARS-CoV-2 vaccine, either BNT162b2 or mRNA-1273. A total of over nine COVID-19 convalescent patients and a handful of SARS-CoV-2-naive healthy vaccine recipients were included in the full study. The Oncomine TCR Beta short-read assay on an Illumina iSeq 100 was used to sequence cultures from other donors in the study. The study compared SARS-CoV-2 spike-specific CD4+ TCR repertoires before and after mRNA vaccination in COVID-19 convalescent patients and infection-naive vaccine recipients. The paper as a whole reports these results and caveats: Among healthy vaccine recipients, nearly all vaccine-induced clones were SARS-CoV-2 mono-reactive, and only 1 of 255 was cross-reactive with common cold coronaviruses. The study was limited by a small number of convalescent patients and lacked early post-infection timepoints. Marked clonal contraction was observed in both infection-induced and vaccine-induced clones at late post-vaccination timepoints, consistent with waning T cell responses.

As concerns this clone: No cognate antigen has been identified for it. Base qualities were left out, and no much larger clone turns up one base away.

The CDR3 goes from the cysteine to the phenylalanine over 13 residues. Solely the CDR3 DNA is kept, with 39 bases framed from the first base. The CDR1 and CDR2 encoded by the germline V gene are MNHNS and SASEGT. The germline ends are 11 bases apart after V is trimmed by 2 bases and J by 7 bases. The library was built by means of the immunoSEQ multiplex PCR assay. DNA from the CD4+ T cells that had been cultured and isolated underwent TCR beta CDR3 sequencing. Turning to the authors' computational methods: Non-productive TCR sequences were discarded, and reads were trimmed to the CDR3 region, with only CDR3s of 7 or more amino acids retained. The MANAFEST web app was used to pick out antigen-specific clonotypes by comparing their expansion in peptide wells with that in reference cultures. To count as positive, a clone had to show expansion at FDR<0.05 compared with the reference and with all other wells, an odds ratio above 5, and a frequency above 0.1% in two replicate wells. Clonotypes significantly expanded in SARS-CoV-2 spike wells and in at least one common cold coronavirus spike condition were defined as cross-reactive. CDR3 similarity was assessed by Levenshtein distance with the stringdist R package, and unrooted trees were built with ape in R 3.6.1. TCRdb carries this immuneACCESS record with in-frame sequences only. Its versions omit some clonotypes, under half of them owing to an unresolved V gene in the studies checked, with the rest unexplained. Clone size and V and J calls were adopted from that table, with D and trimming inferred from the DNA. For this sample there are more than 40,000 clones; under 70% appear just once. The ten largest clonotypes hold 20% to 30% of the sample.

In the ViraFEST assay, PBMC were stimulated with viral peptide pools, and TCR sequencing was then used to find antigen-specific CD4+ T cell clonotypes based on their expansion. After 10 to 11 days of culture, CD4+ T cells were isolated with the EasySep CD4+ T cell isolation kit. Healthy vaccine recipients had no prior SARS-CoV-2 infection, confirmed by negative nucleocapsid antibodies before and after vaccination. Approximately 2 million PBMC per well were cultured with approximately 10 ug/ml peptides in IMDM containing 5% human AB serum, about 10 IU/ml IL-2 and gentamicin. On days 3 and 7, half of the culture medium was replaced with fresh IL-2-containing medium. Unless noted otherwise, every peptide stimulation condition was cultured in triplicate wells. Using Ficoll-Paque Plus gradient centrifugation, PBMC were separated from whole blood and then either used fresh or cryopreserved at -140C. Overlapping peptide pools spanned the spike proteins of SARS-CoV-2 and the common cold coronaviruses HCoV-NL63, HCoV-OC43 and HCoV-229E. The QIAamp micro DNA kit was used to extract genomic DNA from the cultured CD4+ T cells.

The rearrangement combines TRBV6-1 with TRBJ1-2, with an unclear D gene assignment. This TCR derives from a human donor who received a COVID-19 vaccine. This sample comprised CD4+ T cells from PBMCs cultured with HCoV-OC43 spike peptides, obtained before COVID-19 vaccination. The cell subset or site label on this specimen signifies: HCoV-OC43 spike overlapping peptide pool stimulation. The CDR3 protein: CASSETQRVGYTF. At the DNA level, the sequence is TGTGCCAGCAGTGAAACCCAGAGGGTTGGCTACACCTTC.